This T cell receptor (beta chain) was recovered during a study of control samples from healthy donors and cancer patients. Germline CDR1 reads MDHEN; CDR2 reads SYDVKM. There are 14 residues in the CDR3. Trimming took off 2 bases at V and 1 base at J, with 6 bases between the two ends. Clones were read by immunoSEQ multiplex PCR, and TCRdb kept only the in-frame ones, dropping some. Of 150,000 to 200,000 clones detected, 90% appear once; the ten largest clones hold approximately 1.4%. This receptor was taken from a woman aged 50 to 65 in good health. The material sequenced was blood. The chain uses TRBV28 and TRBJ1-3; D perhaps matches TRBD1 (5 bases). The CDR3 here is CASSLGGSGNTIYF. Written as DNA, the CDR3 is TGTGCCAGCAGTTTAGGGGGATCTGGAAACACCATATATTTT.